The next 10 T cell receptor beta chains were all read from a single sample in a study of T cells after yellow fever vaccination. A single record per CDR3 protein comes from TCRdb applying MiXCR to the 5' RACE reads. The data contain 400,000 to 650,000 distinct CDR3 sequences, 20% to 25% of them singletons. The starting material was PBMCs, obtained roughly 20 days after the first yellow fever vaccination. Receptor source: a man aged 18 to 29 who received the YFV17D yellow fever vaccine.

This chain connects TRBV12-3 or TRBV12-4 to TRBJ2-1; 10 bases fit TRBD2. The J segment lost 10 bases and the V segment lost 2 bases, leaving 5 bases of the junction unmatched. The CDR3 contains 14 residues. This chain's CDR3 is CASSLIERGGEQFF. The DNA for the CDR3 is TGTGCCAGCAGTTTAATCGAGCGGGGGGGAGAGCAGTTCTTC.

The table lists this clonotype with a few counts. The chain has TRBV6-2 or TRBV6-3 and TRBJ2-7, with unresolved D. Germline V CDR1 and CDR2: MNHEY, SVGEGT. The V gene lost 5 bases and the J gene lost 0 bases, with 17 bases spanning the gap. This CDR3 has 16 amino acids. The CDR3 DNA is TGTGCCAGCAGTCACAACCTGCAGCGAACCTCCTACGAGCAGTACGTC. Translation gives CASSHNLQRTSYEQYV.

This clonotype was observed a few times. The CDR3 sequence: CASTDQSSTDTQYF. In nucleotides, the CDR3 is TGTGCCAGCACTGACCAGAGTAGCACAGATACGCAGTATTTT. The chain uses TRBV12-3 or TRBV12-4 and TRBJ2-3, with D hard to call. V gave up 7 bases and J gave up 0 bases, with 11 bases separating them. The CDR3 is made up of 14 amino acids.

This clonotype was detected a few times. The CDR3: CSARGDSPKNIQYF. CDR3 nucleotides: TGCAGTGCTAGAGGGGACAGCCCCAAAAACATTCAGTACTTC. The V gene is TRBV20-1, the J gene TRBJ2-4; 7 bases fit TRBD1. The CDR3 covers 14 residues. J gave up 2 bases and V 1 base, and 2 bases lay outside the gene matches. The germline V gene has CDR1 DFQATT and CDR2 SNEGSKA (reference sequence).

The J gene is TRBJ2-1, the V gene TRBV5-1, with D perhaps matching TRBD1 or TRBD2 (5 bases each). Per germline, CDR1 SGHRS and CDR2 YFSETQ. CDR3 length equals 17 residues. V shed 6 bases and J shed 1 base, with 20 bases lying between them. The CDR3 DNA follows: TGCGCCAGCACCCACGGTTTGGGGGACCCATCCTACAATGAGCAGTTCTTC. Its protein is CASTHGLGDPSYNEQFF.

This sequence joins TRBV7-7 and TRBJ2-1, with 8 bases matching TRBD1. The germline V gene has CDR1 SSHAT and CDR2 FNYEAQ (reference sequence). The J segment lost 6 bases and the V segment lost 5 bases, leaving 9 bases of the junction unmatched. This CDR3 comprises 15 residues. The CDR3 region has the DNA TGTGCCAGCAGCAATACCCGACAGGGGTTCAATGAGCAGTTCTTC. It is translated as CASSNTRQGFNEQFF.

The chain has TRBV11-2 and TRBJ2-7; D perhaps matches TRBD1 (5 bases). This CDR3 has 16 residues. V shed 1 base and J shed 1 base, with 14 bases lying between them. The germline V gene has CDR1 SGHAT and CDR2 FQNNGV. CDR3 residues: CASSLATVAASYEQYF. The CDR3 coding sequence is TGTGCCAGCAGCTTAGCGACAGTAGCCGCATCCTACGAGCAGTACTTC.

J is TRBJ2-2 and V is TRBV11-2; 7 nucleotides line up with TRBD2. With V trimmed by 0 bases and J by 2 bases, 6 bases remained unmatched. CDR3 length equals 17 residues. From germline, CDR1 is SGHAT and CDR2 FQNNGV. The DNA of the CDR3 is TGTGCCAGCAGCTTAGATGGGCGGGGGATAAACACCGGGGAGCTGTTTTTT. It codes for CASSLDGRGINTGELFF.

The sample holds a few counts of this clonotype. The rearrangement uses TRBV5-4 and TRBJ1-6; 7 nucleotides line up with TRBD1. This CDR3 is built from 16 residues. Germline CDR1 reads SGHNT; CDR2 reads YYREEE (reference sequence). V shed 4 bases, J shed 6 bases, and the junction held 10 bases outside the gene matches. The CDR3, as DNA: TGTGCCAGCAGCACAACACCAACAGGGGTTAATTCACCCCTCCACTTT. It yields the protein CASSTTPTGVNSPLHF.

This clonotype has a handful of counts. The CDR3 here is CASSYGGYSTDTQYF. In nucleotides, the CDR3 is TGTGCCAGCAGTTACGGAGGGTATAGCACAGATACGCAGTATTTT. The rearrangement links TRBV6-5 to TRBJ2-3; D might be TRBD2 (6 bases). With 2 bases removed from V and 0 bases from J, the gap between germline ends came to 9 bases. Germline values: CDR1 MNHEY, CDR2 SVGAGI. The CDR3 contains 15 residues.